The TCR beta chain under discussion was sequenced for a study of CD8 T cells in Susac syndrome. On this clonotype itself: Its specificity is unknown.

Study-wide findings and caveats: It was acknowledged in the study that its TCR sequencing and HLA analysis involved a relatively small number of individuals.

The CDR3 consists of 12 residues. The germline V gene has CDR1 GTSNPN and CDR2 SVGIG (reference sequence). V was shortened by 4 bases and J by 4 bases, with 10 bases between the two germline ends. RNA in amounts of roughly 0.5 to 1 ug was reverse transcribed with random hexamers. TCRdb re-called the immunoSEQ multiplex PCR reads with MiXCR, one entry per CDR3 protein. The sample has around 190,000 distinct CDR3 sequences; 85% to 95% are singletons. Sequencing of TCR beta covered CD8+ and CD4+ T cells obtained from blood. Bulk CD8+ and CD4+ cells came from magnetic negative isolation; CD8+ TEMRA by FACS.

The receptor's source is a human donor in good health. Sequencing was done on a sample of CD4+ T cells from PBMCs. The chain carries TRBV30 and TRBJ2-5; perhaps TRBD2 as D (5 bases). The CDR3, as DNA: TGTGCCTGGAATTCTGGAGGAGAGACCCAGTACTTC. It translates to CAWNSGGETQYF. The whole variable domain, filled in from reference TRBV30 and TRBJ2-5, reads SQTIHQWPATLVQPVGSPLSLECTVEGTSNPNLYWYRQAAGRGLQLLFYSVGIGQISSEVPQNLSASRPQDRQFILSSKKLLLSDSGFYLCAWNSGGETQYFGPGTRLLVL.